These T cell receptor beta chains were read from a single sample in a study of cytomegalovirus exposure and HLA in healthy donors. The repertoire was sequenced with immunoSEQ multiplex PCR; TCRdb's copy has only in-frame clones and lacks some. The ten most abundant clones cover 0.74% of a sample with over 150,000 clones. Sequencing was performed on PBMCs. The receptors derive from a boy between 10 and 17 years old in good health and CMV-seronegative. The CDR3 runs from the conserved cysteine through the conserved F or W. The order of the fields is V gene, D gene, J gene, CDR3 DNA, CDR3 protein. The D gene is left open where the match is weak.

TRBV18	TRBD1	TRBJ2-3	TGTGCCAGCTCACCAAGCAGGGGGCAAGATACGCAGTATTTT	CASSPSRGQDTQYF
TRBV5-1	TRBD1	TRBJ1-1	TGCGCCAGCAGCTTTAACCGGGACAGGGGGCGCGGTACTGAAGCTTTCTTT	CASSFNRDRGRGTEAFF
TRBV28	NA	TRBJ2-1	TGTGCCAGCAACAGGGACTACAATGAGCAGTTCTTC	CASNRDYNEQFF
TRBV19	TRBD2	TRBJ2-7	TGTGCCAGTAGTATTGAGGCAGGCTATAGCGGGTACGAGCAGTACTTC	CASSIEAGYSGYEQYF
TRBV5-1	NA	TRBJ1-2	TGCGCCAGCAGCCCCGGGATCCGGAATGGCTACACCTTC	CASSPGIRNGYTF
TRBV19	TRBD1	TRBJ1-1	TGTGCCAGCTTCCCGGACAGGTTGAACACTGAAGCTTTCTTT	CASFPDRLNTEAFF
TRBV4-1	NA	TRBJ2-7	TGCGCCAGCAGCCACGACAGTTTAAACGAGCAGTACTTC	CASSHDSLNEQYF
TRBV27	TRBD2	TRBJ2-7	TGTGCCAGCAGTGCGGCCGGGACTACAAATTACGAGCAGTACTTC	CASSAAGTTNYEQYF
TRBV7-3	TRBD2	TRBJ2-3	TGTGCCAGCAGTCCGACTAGCCCAGATACGCAGTATTTT	CASSPTSPDTQYF
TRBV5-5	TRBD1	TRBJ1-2	TGTGCCAGCAGCGTGGGACAGAGCTTTTTTAACTATGGCTACACCTTC	CASSVGQSFFNYGYTF